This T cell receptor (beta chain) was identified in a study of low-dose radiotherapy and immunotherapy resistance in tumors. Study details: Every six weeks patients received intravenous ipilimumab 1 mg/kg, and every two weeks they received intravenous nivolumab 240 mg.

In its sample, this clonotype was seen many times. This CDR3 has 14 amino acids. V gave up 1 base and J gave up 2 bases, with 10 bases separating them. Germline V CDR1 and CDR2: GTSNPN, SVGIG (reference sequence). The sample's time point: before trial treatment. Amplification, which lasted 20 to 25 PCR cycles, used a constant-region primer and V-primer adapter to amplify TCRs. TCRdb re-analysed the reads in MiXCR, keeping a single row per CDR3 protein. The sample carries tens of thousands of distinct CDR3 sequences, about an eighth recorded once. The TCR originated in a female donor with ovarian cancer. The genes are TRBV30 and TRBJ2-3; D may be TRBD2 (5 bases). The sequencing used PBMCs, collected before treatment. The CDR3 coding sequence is TGTGCCTGGAGTGGAGAGGGAAACACAGATACGCAGTATTTT. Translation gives CAWSGEGNTDTQYF. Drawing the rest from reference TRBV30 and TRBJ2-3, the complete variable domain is SQTIHQWPATLVQPVGSPLSLECTVEGTSNPNLYWYRQAAGRGLQLLFYSVGIGQISSEVPQNLSASRPQDRQFILSSKKLLLSDSGFYLCAWSGEGNTDTQYFGPGTRLTVL.